Listed below are T cell receptor beta chains from one sample, sequenced in a study of blood T cell repertoires in COVID-19. Assay used: immunoSEQ multiplex PCR; TCRdb lists only in-frame clones, some missing. The sample yields 200,000 to 250,000 clones, around 81% seen once. What was sequenced was peripheral blood. The receptors were sampled from a woman older than 75 with COVID-19, enrolled during active disease. Both conserved end residues are trimmed from each CDR3.

cdr3_aa: SVTVMNTEAF
v_call: TRBV29-1

cdr3_aa: ASSEGDRGRSGANVLT
v_call: TRBV6-1

cdr3_aa: ASRDRGTHGYT
v_call: TRBV6-5

cdr3_aa: ASSLGAGNTEAF
v_call: TRBV11-3

cdr3_aa: ATSDPDRAEAF
v_call: TRBV24-1

cdr3_aa: ASSFSGTGELF
v_call: TRBV5-1

cdr3_aa: ASSTGQGWNNEQF
v_call: TRBV6-5

cdr3_aa: ASSLAAGDGYT
v_call: TRBV5-1

cdr3_aa: ASSIGGPGEETQY
v_call: TRBV28

cdr3_aa: ASSRGLNQPQH
v_call: TRBV5-6

cdr3_aa: ASSLWGVAPKNTEAF
v_call: TRBV27

cdr3_aa: ATSDFGVDGGSTDTQY
v_call: TRBV24-1

cdr3_aa: ASSQDPAQVSAEAF
v_call: TRBV4-1

cdr3_aa: ASSWDSSGNTIY
v_call: TRBV19

cdr3_aa: ASSRDRLNTEAF
v_call: TRBV6-5

cdr3_aa: ASSSDSGNQPQH
v_call: TRBV7-2

cdr3_aa: ATSDLGGLTQYNSPLH
v_call: TRBV24-1

cdr3_aa: ASSSPGLPRTGELF
v_call: TRBV28

cdr3_aa: AWKPGGSPLH
v_call: TRBV30

cdr3_aa: ASSLGGVGYGYT
v_call: TRBV5-1

cdr3_aa: ASRTVGGPGGYT
v_call: TRBV6-5

cdr3_aa: ASGGQERYEQY
v_call: TRBV2

cdr3_aa: ASSDRAFGTGGEKLF
v_call: TRBV25-1

cdr3_aa: ASSEGHNYGYT
v_call: TRBV6-6

cdr3_aa: ASSLVSLSYNEQF
v_call: TRBV5-6

cdr3_aa: ASSMTDGGATQY
v_call: TRBV19

cdr3_aa: ASSEGQGVQPQH
v_call: TRBV2

cdr3_aa: AISPLTSRETQY
v_call: TRBV10-3

cdr3_aa: ATSDPGRGTDTQY
v_call: TRBV24-1

cdr3_aa: ASSRDQGAEGANVLT
v_call: TRBV4-1

cdr3_aa: ASSLAGQTYNEQF
v_call: TRBV7-6

cdr3_aa: ASSYSTYYEQY
v_call: TRBV6-6

cdr3_aa: ASSFSDQPQH
v_call: TRBV28

cdr3_aa: ASSYVGLAGTQY
v_call: TRBV6-2/TRBV6-3

cdr3_aa: ASKALVSGGYNEQF
v_call: TRBV5-1

cdr3_aa: ASSLAGGASTDTQY
v_call: TRBV5-5

cdr3_aa: ASSKVRPALDPGSYEQY
v_call: TRBV21-1

cdr3_aa: ASSQAGGQGQF
v_call: TRBV18

cdr3_aa: ASSGWSRETQY
v_call: TRBV27

cdr3_aa: ASSSSRGGNEQY
v_call: TRBV5-1

cdr3_aa: ASSSVASSYNEQF
v_call: TRBV5-1

cdr3_aa: ASSEPGTGANYGYT
v_call: TRBV9

cdr3_aa: ASSHLGTDTQY
v_call: TRBV19

cdr3_aa: ASSQVAGSGYT
v_call: TRBV3-1/TRBV3-2

cdr3_aa: ASSPQAQGNQPQH
v_call: TRBV18

cdr3_aa: ASTNQGFSENEQF
v_call: TRBV2

cdr3_aa: ASSRLNSGGSDTQY
v_call: TRBV5-1

cdr3_aa: ASSLGDRGTNYGYT
v_call: TRBV5-1